The 24 T cell receptor beta chains in this list originate from one sample, sequenced in a study of cytomegalovirus exposure and HLA in healthy donors. It was with 60 Vbeta and 13 Jbeta primers that the PCR ran. Sequencing used immunoSEQ multiplex PCR; TCRdb keeps in-frame clones, though not all of them. Counted here are around 140,000 clones, around four fifths occurring once; the ten biggest clones make up 1.5%. Sequencing was carried out using PBMCs. Source of these receptors: a middle-aged man in good health and CMV-seronegative.

The chain combines TRBV10-3 with TRBJ1-5, with no clear D. Germline V lookup: CDR1 ENHRY, CDR2 SYGVKD. The CDR3 spans 14 residues. V lost 3 bases and J lost 4, with 10 bases in between. Here the CDR3 DNA reads TGTGCCATCAGTGATGGGAGGGTTAATCAGCCCCAGCATTTT. Amino acids: CAISDGRVNQPQHF.

V is TRBV28 and J is TRBJ2-3, with 12 bases aligning to TRBD2. The V gene end was trimmed by 4 bases and the J gene end by 7 bases; junction bases not matched to a gene: 9. The CDR3 contains 16 residues. Germline loops: CDR1 MDHEN, CDR2 SYDVKM. CDR3 sequence reads: CASSSSLAGGPNTQYF. DNA of the CDR3: TGTGCCAGCAGTTCTTCTCTAGCGGGGGGGCCCAATACGCAGTATTTT.

The CDR3, as DNA: TGTGCCAGCAGCTTAGCGTCCGGTCAGCCCCAGCATTTT. Translated, it gives CASSLASGQPQHF. V usage is TRBV7-8 and J usage is TRBJ1-5; D is unresolved. Trimming took off 0 bases at V and 6 bases at J, with 6 bases between the two ends. CDR1 and CDR2 from the germline V gene are SGHVS and FQNEAQ. This CDR3 spans 13 amino acids.

The chain has TRBV11-3 and TRBJ2-7; 7 nucleotides match TRBD1. The CDR3 length is 14 residues. The V and J ends lost 4 bases and 2 bases, in that order; junction bases with no gene match: 5. Per the germline V gene, CDR1 is SGHNT and CDR2 is YENEEA. The CDR3 loop is CASSSLDRPYEQYF. CDR3 nucleotides: TGTGCCAGCAGCTCCTTGGACAGGCCCTACGAGCAGTACTTC.

The chain couples TRBV11-2 to TRBJ2-2; 8 nucleotides match TRBD2. J was trimmed by 3 bases and V by 3 bases; bases with no gene match: 9. This CDR3 has 17 amino acids. The germline V gene encodes CDR1 SGHAT and CDR2 FQNNGV. This CDR3 is CASSFPRAGGYTGELFF. CDR3 nucleotide sequence: TGTGCCAGCAGCTTCCCTCGCGCGGGGGGTTACACCGGGGAGCTGTTTTTT.

V and J are TRBV18 and TRBJ2-7; D not resolved. Germline V gene sequence: CDR1 KGHSH, CDR2 LQKENI. This CDR3 has 15 residues. Trimming removed 2 bases from V and 7 bases from J, with 18 bases in between. CDR3 region: CASSPKRPNENEQYF. CDR3 bases: TGTGCCAGCTCACCAAAGCGCCCGAACGAGAATGAGCAGTACTTC. The full variable domain, with the rest looked up from reference TRBV18 and TRBJ2-7, is NAGVMQNPRHLVRRRGQEARLRCSPMKGHSHVYWYRQLPEEGLKFMVYLQKENIIDESGMPKERFSAEFPKEGPSILRIQQVVRGDSAAYFCASSPKRPNENEQYFGPGTRLTVT.

The chain joins TRBV11-2 to TRBJ1-2, with 8 bases fitting TRBD1. CDR1 SGHAT and CDR2 FQNNGV come from the germline V gene. Germline trimming cut 5 bases from V and 0 bases from J; bases unmatched to any gene: 5. The CDR3 extends over 15 amino acids. CDR3 in DNA: TGTGCCAGCAGCCGTGGGACAGGAGCTAACTATGGCTACACCTTC. It yields the protein CASSRGTGANYGYTF.

This rearrangement joins TRBV6-1 to TRBJ2-7; 9 nucleotides match TRBD1. CDR1 is MNHNS, CDR2 SASEGT, per germline. V lost 5 bases to trimming and J lost 4 bases; unmatched junction nucleotides: 9. The CDR3 is made up of 15 amino acids. This CDR3 is CASSIRDRALYEQYF. In DNA, the CDR3 is TGTGCCAGCAGTATCCGGGACAGGGCTCTTTACGAGCAGTACTTC.

This clone came up once. CDR3 coding DNA: TGTGCCAGCAGTCGACGCCTAGCGGGGGGGAGCCAAGAGACCCAGTACTTC. As protein: CASSRRLAGGSQETQYF. J is TRBJ2-5 and V is TRBV27, with TRBD2 matching over 12 bases. The CDR3 is 17 amino acids. Losses at the gene ends were 5 bases for V and 1 base for J; bases not matched to a gene: 8. Germline V gene data show CDR1 as MNHEY and CDR2 as SMNVEV (reference sequence).

The J gene is TRBJ2-3, the V gene TRBV19, with D possibly matching TRBD2 (7 bases). CDR1 and CDR2 (germline): LNHDA, SQIVND (reference sequence). V was clipped by 7 bases and J by 0 bases, with 14 bases between them. CDR3 length equals 15 residues. The CDR3 DNA reads as TGTGCCAGTACGAGGGGGGGGCCGAGCACAGATACGCAGTATTTT. It specifies CASTRGGPSTDTQYF. Supplemented by reference TRBV19 and TRBJ2-3, the full variable domain reads DGGITQSPKYLFRKEGQNVTLSCEQNLNHDAMYWYRQDPGQGLRLIYYSQIVNDFQKGDIAEGYSVSREKKESFPLTVTSAQKNPTAFYLCASTRGGPSTDTQYFGPGTRLTVL.

This clone was detected once. This sample includes further DNA sequences coding for the same CDR3. V is TRBV4-1 and J is TRBJ1-2; no clear D. Germline-derived CDR1 and CDR2 are MGHRA and YSYEKL. V dropped 3 bases and J dropped 8 bases, with 16 bases sitting between them. This CDR3 has 14 residues. CDR3 region: CASSQGDQAIGYTF. In DNA, the CDR3 is TGCGCCAGCAGCCAGGGAGACCAAGCGATCGGCTACACCTTC.

V and J are TRBV11-1 and TRBJ2-7; 12 bases fit TRBD2. The germline CDR1 and CDR2 sequences are SGHAT and FQDESV (reference sequence). This CDR3 has 16 residues. V lost 5 bases and J lost 4; bases outside the gene matches: 9. The CDR3 sequence: CASSRTPGLAGYEQYF. CDR3 DNA: TGTGCCAGCAGCCGAACACCGGGACTAGCGGGTTACGAGCAGTACTTC. The variable domain in full, completed from reference TRBV11-1 and TRBJ2-7, reads EAEVAQSPRYKITEKSQAVAFWCDPISGHATLYWYRQILGQGPELLVQFQDESVVDDSQLPKDRFSAERLKGVDSTLKIQPAELGDSAMYLCASSRTPGLAGYEQYFGPGTRLTVT.

In its sample, this clone was seen a few times. The chain uses TRBV4-1 and TRBJ2-6, with TRBD1 identical over 8 bases. CDR1 MGHRA and CDR2 YSYEKL come from the germline V gene. The trim removed 1 base at V and 1 base at J, leaving 9 bases unmatched. CDR3 length equals 19 residues. The CDR3 region has the DNA TGCGCCAGCAGCCAAGGGGCCCAGGGGGCTTGGTCTGGGGCCAACGTCCTGACTTTC. Protein sequence: CASSQGAQGAWSGANVLTF.

CDR3 sequence reads: CAISGTGGTEAFF. The DNA of the CDR3 is TGTGCCATCAGTGGGACAGGGGGCACTGAAGCTTTCTTT. This chain joins TRBV10-3 and TRBJ1-1, with 10 positions matching TRBD1. The ends lost 4 bases at V and 4 bases at J; junction bases unmatched: 0. The CDR3 extends over 13 amino acids. Germline loops: CDR1 ENHRY, CDR2 SYGVKD.

This clone was detected a few times. The CDR3 DNA reads as TGCGCCAGCAGCCAATCAGGCCTTTTAACAGGCATGAACACTGAAGCTTTCTTT. Encoded protein: CASSQSGLLTGMNTEAFF. The genes are TRBV4-1 and TRBJ1-1, with D tentatively TRBD1 (5 bases). Germline values: CDR1 MGHRA, CDR2 YSYEKL. The ends were cut back, 2 bases at V and 0 bases at J, with 19 bases in the middle. CDR3 length equals 18 residues.

The rearrangement uses TRBV6-6 and TRBJ2-1; a weak D match, TRBD2 (5 bases). Germline values: CDR1 MNHNY, CDR2 SVGAGI (reference sequence). The CDR3 is made up of 12 amino acids. V lost 4 bases and J lost 8, with 9 bases in between. The CDR3 region is CASSSEGYEQFF. In nucleotides, the CDR3 is TGTGCCAGCAGTTCAGAGGGATATGAGCAGTTCTTC.

The chain links TRBV27 to TRBJ2-5; possibly TRBD2 for D (6 bases). TRBJ2-7 matches the DNA end more closely, so the J call is doubtful. CDR3 length: 15 residues. Looked up from germline, CDR1 is MNHEY and CDR2 is SMNVEV (reference sequence). The CDR3 sequence: CASSLRQRATYEQYF. CDR3 sequence (DNA): TGTGCCAGCAGTTTAAGGCAGCGGGCCACCTACGAGCAGTACTTC.

This clone was counted between two and nine times. The chain is built from TRBV6-5 and TRBJ2-7, with TRBD2 identical over 12 bases. With 7 bases clipped from V and 4 bases from J, the junction kept 5 bases outside the gene matches. Germline CDR1 is MNHEY and CDR2 is SVGAGI. The CDR3 length is 14 residues. The CDR3 sequence is CASTPGLAGYEQYF. The CDR3 nucleotides read TGTGCCAGCACCCCGGGACTAGCGGGTTACGAGCAGTACTTC.

This rearrangement joins TRBV11-2 to TRBJ2-1, with TRBD2 identical over 14 bases. Trimming took 3 bases from V and 8 from J; bases not matched to a gene: 9. This CDR3 is built from 17 residues. Germline V gives CDR1 SGHAT, CDR2 FQNNGV. This chain's CDR3 is CASSFRPGLAGADEQFF. The CDR3 bases are TGTGCCAGCAGCTTCCGCCCGGGACTAGCGGGAGCGGATGAGCAGTTCTTC. Together with reference TRBV11-2 and TRBJ2-1, the CDR3 gives the full variable domain: EAGVAQSPRYKIIEKRQSVAFWCNPISGHATLYWYQQILGQGPKLLIQFQNNGVVDDSQLPKDRFSAERLKGVDSTLKIQPAKLEDSAVYLCASSFRPGLAGADEQFFGPGTRLTVL.

This sequence joins TRBV25-1 and TRBJ2-7; D possibly corresponds to TRBD2 (6 bases). CDR1 MGHDK and CDR2 SYGVNS come from the germline V gene. Trimming shortened V by 4 bases and J by 7 bases, and 14 bases separated the two germline ends. The length of the CDR3 is 13 residues. CDR3 DNA: TGTGCCAGCAGTGCCGCGGGGTTCGGGGAGCAGTACTTC. Amino acid sequence: CASSAAGFGEQYF.

The chain is built from TRBV5-5 and TRBJ2-7, with D perhaps TRBD2 (6 bases). Trimming removed 2 bases from V and 1 base from J, with 10 bases in between. CDR3 size: 14 residues. Germline values: CDR1 SGHKS, CDR2 YYEKEE (reference sequence). CDR3 in amino acids: CASSLMEGSYEQYF. The CDR3, as DNA: TGTGCCAGCAGCTTAATGGAGGGATCCTACGAGCAGTACTTC.

This clone is a singleton in its sample. The chain is built from TRBV27 and TRBJ1-1; 9 nucleotides align to TRBD1. V shed 4 bases, J shed 4 bases, and the junction held 4 bases outside the gene matches. CDR3 length: 14 amino acids. Germline V gene sequence: CDR1 MNHEY, CDR2 SMNVEV (reference sequence). As DNA, the CDR3 is TGTGCCAGCAGTTCGGTGACAGGGGGCACTGAAGCTTTCTTT. Translated, it gives CASSSVTGGTEAFF.

The CDR3 is CASSQDHIRPLNGYTF. The CDR3 bases are TGCGCCAGCAGCCAAGATCACATACGTCCTCTCAATGGCTACACCTTC. The chain is built from TRBV4-3 and TRBJ1-2, with unresolved D. V lost 0 bases and J 6 bases, leaving 17 bases between the germline ends. CDR1 is LGHNA, CDR2 YSLEER, per germline. This CDR3 has 16 residues.

The V gene is TRBV2, the J gene TRBJ2-1; D remains ambiguous. The CDR3 length is 12 residues. V lost 5 bases, J lost 12 bases, and 14 bases lay in between. CDR1 is SNHLY and CDR2 is FYNNEI in the germline V gene. This CDR3 is CASSKGISGQFF. For the CDR3, the DNA is TGTGCCAGCAGTAAAGGGATCTCGGGGCAGTTCTTC.